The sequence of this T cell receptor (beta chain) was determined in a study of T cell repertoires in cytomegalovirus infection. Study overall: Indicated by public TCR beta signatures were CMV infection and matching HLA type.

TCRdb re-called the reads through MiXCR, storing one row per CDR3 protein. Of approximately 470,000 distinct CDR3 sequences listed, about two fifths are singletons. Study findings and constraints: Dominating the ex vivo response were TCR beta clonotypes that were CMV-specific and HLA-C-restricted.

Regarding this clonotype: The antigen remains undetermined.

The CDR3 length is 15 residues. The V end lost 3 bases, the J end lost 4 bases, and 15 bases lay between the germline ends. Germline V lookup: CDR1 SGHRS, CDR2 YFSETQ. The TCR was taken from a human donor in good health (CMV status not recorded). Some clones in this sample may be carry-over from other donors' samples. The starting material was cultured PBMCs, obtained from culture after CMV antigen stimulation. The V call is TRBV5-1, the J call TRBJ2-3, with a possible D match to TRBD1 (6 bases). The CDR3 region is CASSYRVIDADTQYF. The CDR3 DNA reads TGCGCCAGCAGCTACAGGGTTATCGATGCAGATACGCAGTATTTT.